Listed here are 30 T cell receptor beta chains from one sample, sequenced in a study of T cells in Graves' hyperthyroidism and ophthalmopathy. Regions amplified from RNA transcripts were the TCR beta CDR3 regions. Initially, a first-round RT-PCR of the TCR CDR3 employed the HTBI primer set. In TCRdb, the multiplex PCR reads were re-called with MiXCR into one record per CDR3 protein. The sample has approximately 720,000 distinct CDR3 sequences, 18% seen once; the top ten hold 16%. Sequencing used blood. The receptors derive from a woman aged 45-65 years with Graves' hyperthyroidism that later progressed to Graves' ophthalmopathy.

The chain combines TRBV7-9 with TRBJ1-2, with D unclear. This CDR3 has 15 residues. CDR1 is SEHNR, CDR2 FQNEAQ, per germline (reference sequence). The ends were cut back, 1 base at V and 5 bases at J, with 14 bases in the middle. CDR3 residues: CASSLGRGEGYGYTF. In nucleotides, the CDR3 is TGTGCCAGCAGCTTAGGTCGCGGAGAAGGTTATGGCTACACCTTC.

The chain joins TRBV7-8 to TRBJ2-5; no reliable D call. The V and J ends lost 6 bases and 2 bases respectively, with 16 bases between them. Germline V lookup: CDR1 SGHVS, CDR2 FQNEAQ. This CDR3 region has 15 residues. The CDR3, as DNA: TGTGCCAGCAGAGATCGATCTCCCCCACAAGAGACCCAGTACTTC. Protein: CASRDRSPPQETQYF.

The chain has TRBV3-1 and TRBJ2-5; D might be TRBD1 or TRBD2, each matching 5 bases. CDR3 size: 15 residues. Germline V CDR1 and CDR2: LGHDT, YNNKEL (reference sequence). Trimming removed 4 bases at V and 7 bases at J, with 19 bases between. CDR3 sequence: CASSLVRVKAGTQYF. The CDR3, as DNA: TGTGCCAGCAGCCTAGTCAGGGTAAAGGCGGGGACCCAGTACTTC.

Comments on this clonotype: Just one base apart from a much larger clone, this may be a read error. The chain employs TRBV12-3 or TRBV12-4 and TRBJ1-2; 7 bases match TRBD1. This CDR3 has 15 residues. V shed 3 bases, J shed 8 bases, and the junction held 12 bases outside the gene matches. In DNA form, the CDR3 reads TGTGCCAGCAGTTTGGGACAGTCATCAACCGGGGGCTACACCTTC. This gives the protein CASSLGQSSTGGYTF.

This clonotype appeared a few times. The chain couples TRBV15 to TRBJ1-2; the D is unclear. Germline V gene lookup returns CDR1 LNHNV and CDR2 YYDKDF (reference sequence). Trimming stripped 4 bases from V and 1 base from J, with 10 bases between. The CDR3 loop spans 14 amino acids. The CDR3 loop reads CATSTRTLNYGYTF. The CDR3 bases are TGTGCCACCAGCACCCGGACCCTTAACTATGGCTACACCTTC.

This clonotype appeared many times. This rearrangement joins TRBV27 to TRBJ2-3; D might be TRBD1 or TRBD2, each matching 6 bases. Per the germline V gene, CDR1 is MNHEY and CDR2 is SMNVEV (reference sequence). V gave up 2 bases and J gave up 6 bases, with 18 bases separating them. The CDR3 runs to 16 residues. CDR3 bases: TGTGCCAGCAGTTTAACAATTTTGGGGGGCGGTGATACGCAGTATTTT. This encodes CASSLTILGGGDTQYF.

This chain connects TRBV27 to TRBJ2-3; 7 nucleotides line up with TRBD1. There are 17 residues in the CDR3. V was pared by 6 bases and J by 2 bases, with 14 bases of the junction left unmatched. Germline lookup yields CDR1 MNHEY and CDR2 SMNVEV (reference sequence). The CDR3 DNA reads TGTGCCAGCAGCTTGGATAGGGGGCCTCGGGTCACAGATACGCAGTATTTT. It specifies CASSLDRGPRVTDTQYF.

This clonotype appeared many times. The chain is built from TRBV3-1 and TRBJ1-1, with a possible D match to TRBD1 (6 bases). Germline V gives CDR1 LGHDT, CDR2 YNNKEL (reference sequence). The CDR3 is made up of 13 amino acids. V lost 8 bases to trimming and J lost 7 bases, with 17 bases between them. Here the CDR3 reads CASGRWGQGEAFF. CDR3 bases: TGTGCCAGCGGGCGATGGGGGCAAGGTGAAGCTTTCTTT. The complete variable domain, with remaining parts taken from reference TRBV3-1 and TRBJ1-1, reads DTAVSQTPKYLVTQMGNDKSIKCEQNLGHDTMYWYKQDSKKFLKIMFSYNNKELIINETVPNRFSPKSPDKAHLNLHINSLELGDSAVYFCASGRWGQGEAFFGQGTRLTVV.

This clonotype was found many times. The chain links TRBV11-2 to TRBJ2-1; possibly TRBD2 for D (5 bases). Germline V gene lookup returns CDR1 SGHAT and CDR2 FQNNGV. V lost 5 bases and J lost 2, with 13 bases in between. This CDR3 region has 15 residues. CDR3 sequence: CASSPRERAYNEQFF. The CDR3 DNA follows: TGTGCCAGCAGCCCCCGGGAAAGGGCCTACAATGAGCAGTTCTTC.

This clonotype was detected ten times or more. The chain links TRBV2 to TRBJ2-3, with 8 bases that match TRBD2. Germline V lookup: CDR1 SNHLY, CDR2 FYNNEI. CDR3 length: 15 residues. V trimming: 3 bases; J trimming: 2 bases; junction bases outside the gene matches: 4. The CDR3 region is CASSETSADTDTQYF. CDR3 coding DNA: TGTGCCAGCAGTGAGACTAGCGCCGACACAGATACGCAGTATTTT.

This sequence joins TRBV19 and TRBJ1-1, with D tentatively TRBD1 (5 bases). Trimming took 7 bases from V and 2 from J, leaving 14 bases between them. This CDR3 comprises 14 residues. The germline V gene has CDR1 LNHDA and CDR2 SQIVND (reference sequence). CDR3 protein: CASNRRDHNTEAFF. The CDR3, as DNA: TGTGCCAGTAATCGCAGGGACCACAACACTGAAGCTTTCTTT.

The CDR3 loop reads CASSPPGTGREKLFF. DNA of the CDR3: TGTGCCAGCTCACCACCGGGGACAGGGCGCGAAAAACTGTTTTTT. This rearrangement joins TRBV18 to TRBJ1-4; 9 nucleotides line up with TRBD1. Germline loops: CDR1 KGHSH, CDR2 LQKENI. This CDR3 spans 15 amino acids. J was trimmed by 8 bases and V by 0 bases; bases with no gene match: 4.

This CDR3 is CSATWRGGLVDTQYF. The DNA for the CDR3 is TGCAGTGCTACCTGGAGGGGCGGGTTGGTAGATACGCAGTATTTT. This chain links TRBV20-1 with TRBJ2-3, with D perhaps matching TRBD2 (6 bases). The CDR3 loop spans 15 amino acids. CDR1 is DFQATT, CDR2 SNEGSKA, per germline (reference sequence). The V and J ends lost 4 bases and 5 bases respectively, with 19 bases between them.

CDR3 nucleotides: TGCGCCAGCAGCTCGCTTGGGGACGGCTACACCTTC. Protein sequence: CASSSLGDGYTF. The V call is TRBV5-1, the J call TRBJ1-2; TRBD1 is a possible D gene (5 bases). Between the trimmed V and J ends, which lost 3 bases and 8 bases, there was a span of 11 bases. The CDR3 sequence is 12 residues long. Germline CDR1 is SGHRS and CDR2 is YFSETQ.

This clonotype was observed at least ten times. The chain joins TRBV29-1 to TRBJ1-5, with D hard to call. Germline CDR1 and CDR2: SQVTM and ANQGSEA. Trimming left V 4 bases short and J 0 bases short, with 10 bases between. The CDR3 sequence is 14 residues long. The CDR3 region is CSVGAGDSNQPQHF. The CDR3 coding sequence is TGCAGCGTTGGGGCCGGGGATAGCAATCAGCCCCAGCATTTT.

The V call is TRBV12-3 or TRBV12-4, the J call TRBJ1-3; D is unclear. The V end lost 8 bases, the J end lost 2 bases, and 7 bases lay between the germline ends. CDR3 length equals 12 residues. The CDR3 reads CASWGTGNTIYF. DNA for the CDR3: TGTGCCAGCTGGGGTACTGGAAACACCATATATTTT.

This clonotype turned up a few times. The rearrangement links TRBV3-1 to TRBJ2-4, with a weak D call TRBD2 (7 bases). From germline, CDR1 is LGHDT and CDR2 YNNKEL (reference sequence). Deletions cut 3 bases from V and 1 base from J, with 22 bases between. CDR3 size: 19 residues. CDR3 in DNA: TGTGCCAGCAGCCAGGGCGGGGGCCTATCGACTGGGGCCAAAAACATTCAGTACTTC. The encoded protein is CASSQGGGLSTGAKNIQYF.

In this sample, this clonotype turned up a few times. V is TRBV14 and J is TRBJ2-3; D is possibly TRBD2 (5 bases). This CDR3 has 15 residues. CDR1 and CDR2 (germline): SGHDN, FVKESK. Trimming removed 4 bases at V and 0 bases at J, with 11 bases between. The CDR3, as DNA: TGTGCCAGCAGCCGGTCGGGGTTCAGCACAGATACGCAGTATTTT. It encodes CASSRSGFSTDTQYF.

This clonotype occurred many times. The chain uses TRBV27 and TRBJ2-7; 8 nucleotides agree with TRBD1. CDR1 and CDR2 from the germline V gene are MNHEY and SMNVEV (reference sequence). Losses at the gene ends were 3 bases for V and 1 base for J; bases not matched to a gene: 5. This CDR3 has 15 residues. The CDR3 nucleotides read TGTGCCAGCAGTTTTTCTGGACAGGGTTCCTACGAGCAGTACTTC. It encodes CASSFSGQGSYEQYF.

This clonotype came up once. The chain couples TRBV20-1 to TRBJ2-7; no firm D call. V lost 3 bases and J lost 0, with 12 bases in between. This CDR3 region has 14 residues. CDR1 and CDR2 (germline): DFQATT, SNEGSKA (reference sequence). The CDR3 DNA is TGCAGTGCTAGGGGTGGGATAAGCTCCTACGAGCAGTACTTC. Translation gives CSARGGISSYEQYF.

This sequence joins TRBV2 and TRBJ1-1, with 8 bases lining up with TRBD1. This CDR3 has 15 amino acids. CDR1 and CDR2 (germline): SNHLY, FYNNEI. V lost 3 bases to trimming and J lost 2 bases; unmatched junction nucleotides: 5. The CDR3 reads CASSDRGPRNTEAFF. CDR3 nucleotide sequence: TGTGCCAGCAGTGACAGGGGGCCGCGCAACACTGAAGCTTTCTTT.

There are a few counts of this clonotype. The V and J genes are TRBV2 and TRBJ1-2; tentatively, D is TRBD1 (5 bases). The CDR3 consists of 15 residues. V was clipped by 7 bases and J by 6 bases, with 21 bases between them. The germline CDR1 and CDR2 sequences are SNHLY and FYNNEI. For the CDR3, the DNA is TGTGCCAGCACCTGGGCGGGGGGGGAGTTTGATGGCTACACCTTC. Its protein is CASTWAGGEFDGYTF.

The CDR3 DNA is TGTGCCAGCAGTCCGTACCGGACAGGGAACTATGGCTACACCTTC. Amino acid sequence: CASSPYRTGNYGYTF. V and J are TRBV27 and TRBJ1-2, with 8 bases identical to TRBD1. CDR3 length: 15 residues. The V and J ends lost 5 bases and 2 bases, in that order; junction bases with no gene match: 7. Germline CDR1 and CDR2: MNHEY and SMNVEV (reference sequence).

This clonotype came up a few times. This chain connects TRBV5-1 to TRBJ1-1; D might be TRBD1 (6 bases). The CDR3 totals 14 residues. The V end lost 0 bases, the J end lost 7 bases, and 13 bases lay between the germline ends. Germline-derived CDR1 and CDR2 are SGHRS and YFSETQ. The CDR3 spells CASSLEGVENEAFF. For the CDR3, the DNA is TGCGCCAGCAGCTTGGAGGGGGTGGAAAATGAAGCTTTCTTT.

The J gene is TRBJ1-5, the V gene TRBV29-1; D is undetermined. Trimming took 3 bases from V and 11 from J, leaving 11 bases between them. Germline V gives CDR1 SQVTM, CDR2 ANQGSEA. This CDR3 is 11 amino acids long. Here the CDR3 reads CSVEGSGAQHF. DNA for the CDR3: TGCAGCGTTGAGGGCTCGGGAGCCCAGCATTTT.

This clonotype was counted at least ten times. The rearrangement joins TRBV5-1 to TRBJ2-2, with TRBD1 identical over 9 bases. The V gene end was trimmed by 1 base and the J gene end by 1 base; junction bases not matched to a gene: 2. CDR3 length: 16 amino acids. Germline V gene lookup returns CDR1 SGHRS and CDR2 YFSETQ. The CDR3 is CASSLMGQGNTGELFF. CDR3 DNA sequence: TGCGCCAGCAGCTTGATGGGACAGGGGAACACCGGGGAGCTGTTTTTT.

This clonotype was picked up many times. The chain recombines TRBV12-5 with TRBJ1-2; D unclear. V was trimmed by 0 bases and J by 8 bases, leaving 10 bases between them. Germline CDR1 LGHNT, CDR2 FRNRAP. This CDR3 spans 13 amino acids. The DNA for the CDR3 is TGTGCTAGTGGTTTGGTAGGTTGGCAGGGCTACACCTTC. Translation gives CASGLVGWQGYTF.

In its sample, this clonotype was seen many times. This rearrangement joins TRBV15 to TRBJ2-5; D possibly corresponds to TRBD2 (5 bases). The CDR3 loop spans 15 amino acids. Germline values: CDR1 LNHNV, CDR2 YYDKDF (reference sequence). V was pared by 5 bases and J by 3 bases, with 16 bases between. The DNA for the CDR3 is TGTGCCACCAGCTGGGATGGACTCGTGGAAGAGACCCAGTACTTC. It is translated as CATSWDGLVEETQYF.

The genes are TRBV7-3 and TRBJ1-1; the D is unclear. Trimming took off 3 bases at V and 1 base at J, with 12 bases between the two ends. CDR1 SGHTA and CDR2 FQGTGA come from the germline V gene. The CDR3 is made up of 15 amino acids. This CDR3 reads CASSLGPPGNTEAFF. The CDR3 nucleotides read TGTGCCAGCAGCTTGGGCCCACCGGGGAACACTGAAGCTTTCTTT. Based on the CDR3 plus reference TRBV7-3 and TRBJ1-1, the full variable domain is GAGVSQTPSNKVTEKGKYVELRCDPISGHTALYWYRQSLGQGPEFLIYFQGTGAADDSGLPNDRFFAVRPEGSVSTLKIQRTERGDSAVYLCASSLGPPGNTEAFFGQGTRLTVV.

The J gene is TRBJ1-2, the V gene TRBV28, with D maybe TRBD1 (5 bases). Germline assignment: CDR1 MDHEN and CDR2 SYDVKM. The ends were cut back, 3 bases at V and 4 bases at J, with 9 bases in the middle. This CDR3 has 13 residues. The CDR3 sequence: CASSLEGFYGYTF. CDR3 in DNA: TGTGCCAGCAGTTTGGAGGGGTTCTATGGCTACACCTTC.